The 20 T cell receptor beta chains listed next were all sequenced from one sample in a study of T cells in Graves' hyperthyroidism and ophthalmopathy. The source material, RNA transcripts, was used to amplify TCR beta CDR3 regions. First-round RT-PCR targeting the TCR CDR3 was performed with the HTBI primer set. TCRdb used MiXCR to reprocess the multiplex PCR reads, holding one entry per CDR3 protein. The table shows 550,000 to 850,000 distinct CDR3 sequences, with about 17% occurring only once. Sequencing was done on a sample of blood. These receptors all come from a woman between 45 and 65 years old with Graves' hyperthyroidism that later progressed to Graves' ophthalmopathy.

The chain has TRBV24-1 and TRBJ2-2, with 7 bases matching TRBD1. Looked up from germline, CDR1 is KGHDR and CDR2 is SFDVKD. The J segment lost 6 bases and the V segment lost 7 bases, leaving 13 bases of the junction unmatched. The CDR3 spans 16 residues. CDR3 in amino acids: CATRIPDRNPAGELFF. DNA of the CDR3: TGTGCCACCAGGATCCCGGACAGGAACCCCGCCGGGGAGCTGTTTTTT.

This clonotype has only one observation. The chain's CDR3 is CASLLTPDSPLHF. Here the CDR3 DNA reads TGTGCCAGCCTTTTAACCCCTGATTCACCCCTCCACTTT. The rearrangement uses TRBV2 and TRBJ1-6; no reliable D call. CDR1 and CDR2 (germline): SNHLY, FYNNEI. V lost 8 bases and J lost 8, with 13 bases in between. The CDR3 has 13 amino acids.

The sample holds a few counts of this clonotype. V is TRBV7-9 and J is TRBJ2-7; D call uncertain. V was trimmed by 5 bases and J by 3 bases, leaving 11 bases between them. The CDR3 runs 13 residues. From germline, CDR1 is SEHNR and CDR2 FQNEAQ (reference sequence). CDR3 sequence (DNA): TGTGCCAGCAGCCACGTTCATGGCTACGAGCAGTACTTC. Protein: CASSHVHGYEQYF. The whole variable domain, remainder taken from reference TRBV7-9 and TRBJ2-7, is DTGVSQNPRHKITKRGQNVTFRCDPISEHNRLYWYRQTLGQGPEFLTYFQNEAQLEKSRLLSDRFSAERPKGSFSTLEIQRTEQGDSAMYLCASSHVHGYEQYFGPGTRLTVT.

This rearrangement joins TRBV14 to TRBJ2-5; D might be TRBD1 (5 bases). This CDR3 is built from 14 residues. Germline CDR1 reads SGHDN; CDR2 reads FVKESK. The V and J ends lost 6 bases and 2 bases respectively, with 13 bases between them. As DNA, the CDR3 is TGTGCCAGCAGACCAATAGGGGCACAAGAGACCCAGTACTTC. Translating it yields CASRPIGAQETQYF. Looking up the rest from reference TRBV14 and TRBJ2-5 gives the full variable domain: EAGVTQFPSHSVIEKGQTVTLRCDPISGHDNLYWYRRVMGKEIKFLLHFVKESKQDESGMPNNRFLAERTGGTYSTLKVQPAELEDSGVYFCASRPIGAQETQYFGPGTRLLVL.

This clonotype appeared many times. V gene TRBV20-1 combines with J gene TRBJ2-5; TRBD1 matches at 7 bases. The junction had 12 bases not matched to a gene; V was cut back by 4 bases and J by 7 bases. Germline-derived CDR1 and CDR2 are DFQATT and SNEGSKA (reference sequence). The CDR3 loop spans 14 amino acids. CDR3 bases: TGCAGTGCTACCAGTTACAGGGGCGAGGGGACCCAGTACTTC. Its protein product is CSATSYRGEGTQYF.

There are many counts of this clonotype. The rearrangement links TRBV18 to TRBJ1-1; D unresolved. Trimming removed 8 bases at V and 1 base at J, with 11 bases between. This CDR3 comprises 13 residues. Germline V lookup: CDR1 KGHSH, CDR2 LQKENI. The CDR3 DNA reads as TGTGCCAGCAGTAGGATGGGGAACACTGAAGCTTTCTTT. Its protein product is CASSRMGNTEAFF. Full variable domain (rest looked up from reference TRBV18 and TRBJ1-1): NAGVMQNPRHLVRRRGQEARLRCSPMKGHSHVYWYRQLPEEGLKFMVYLQKENIIDESGMPKERFSAEFPKEGPSILRIQQVVRGDSAAYFCASSRMGNTEAFFGQGTRLTVV.

The chain recombines TRBV19 with TRBJ2-2, with 7 nucleotides matching TRBD1. Germline lookup yields CDR1 LNHDA and CDR2 SQIVND (reference sequence). The CDR3 runs to 17 residues. The trim removed 9 bases at V and 2 bases at J, leaving 15 bases unmatched. The CDR3 here is CASRHRFDRDNTGELFF. The CDR3 DNA reads as TGTGCCAGCCGCCACCGGTTTGACAGGGATAACACCGGGGAGCTGTTTTTT.

The CDR3 DNA reads TGTGCCAGCAGCCAAGCCCGCAGGGGTGCGCAGTATTTT. It codes for CASSQARRGAQYF. The chain is built from TRBV14 and TRBJ2-3; possible D gene TRBD1, 6 bases. Trimming left V 1 base short and J 10 bases short, with 12 bases between. The CDR3 sequence is 13 residues long. Germline CDR1 SGHDN, CDR2 FVKESK.

Ten or more counts support this clonotype. V and J are TRBV20-1 and TRBJ2-7; D possibly corresponds to TRBD2 (6 bases). The CDR3 totals 12 residues. Trimming removed 6 bases at V and 5 bases at J, with 14 bases between. Per germline, CDR1 DFQATT and CDR2 SNEGSKA (reference sequence). Written as DNA, the CDR3 is TGCAGTGCCTTCAGCGGGCCCCACGAGCAGTACTTC. As protein: CSAFSGPHEQYF.

This clonotype showed up many times. V usage is TRBV2 and J usage is TRBJ1-6; TRBD1 matches at 8 bases. Germline-derived CDR1 and CDR2 are SNHLY and FYNNEI. This CDR3 contains 13 residues. Trimming took 7 bases from V and 15 from J; bases not matched to a gene: 11. In DNA, the CDR3 is TGTGCCAGCAAACCTAATCCTACAGGGGGCCTCCACTTT. Amino acid sequence: CASKPNPTGGLHF.

Only a few counts were recorded for this clonotype. CDR3 amino acids: CASSRTGRRGTEAFF. CDR3 sequence (DNA): TGTGCCAGCAGCCGGACAGGGCGGAGGGGCACTGAAGCTTTCTTT. This chain connects TRBV5-5 to TRBJ1-1; TRBD1 agrees at 8 bases. Germline CDR1 is SGHKS and CDR2 is YYEKEE (reference sequence). Trimming took 4 bases from V and 4 from J; bases not matched to a gene: 9. This CDR3 has 15 residues.

This clonotype was seen ten or more times. The V call is TRBV7-9, the J call TRBJ2-2; D is undetermined. The ends were cut back, 4 bases at V and 0 bases at J, with 9 bases in the middle. This CDR3 is built from 15 residues. The germline V gene has CDR1 SEHNR and CDR2 FQNEAQ (reference sequence). CDR3 nucleotides: TGTGCCAGCAGCTCTCCGGGTCCGAACACCGGGGAGCTGTTTTTT. Residues: CASSSPGPNTGELFF.

In this sample, this clonotype turned up a few times. The chain uses TRBV5-4 and TRBJ2-5; TRBD2 aligns across 7 bases. The CDR3 is 15 residues long. Losses at the gene ends were 0 bases for V and 2 bases for J; bases not matched to a gene: 4. Germline values: CDR1 SGHNT, CDR2 YYREEE (reference sequence). This CDR3 reads CASSLAGGVQETQYF. The CDR3 DNA reads TGTGCCAGCAGCTTGGCTGGGGGGGTGCAAGAGACCCAGTACTTC.

This clonotype came up many times. The genes are TRBV5-1 and TRBJ1-1; D might be TRBD1 (5 bases). V was pared by 0 bases and J by 6 bases, with 12 bases between. This CDR3 contains 14 residues. Germline values: CDR1 SGHRS, CDR2 YFSETQ. The CDR3 protein is CASSLEPGLAEAFF. For the CDR3, the DNA is TGCGCCAGCAGCTTGGAGCCAGGGTTGGCTGAAGCTTTCTTT.

This clonotype appeared a few times. The V call is TRBV6-6, the J call TRBJ2-1; 8 positions match TRBD1. Per the germline V gene, CDR1 is MNHNY and CDR2 is SVGAGI (reference sequence). This CDR3 contains 16 residues. Trimming took 2 bases from V and 6 from J; bases not matched to a gene: 9. Written as DNA, the CDR3 is TGTGCCAGCAGTTACCCGGGCGGAACAGGGGGCAATGAGCAGTTCTTC. This sequence encodes CASSYPGGTGGNEQFF.

The chain employs TRBV6-5 and TRBJ2-2; D is undetermined. V was pared by 0 bases and J by 1 base, with 6 bases between. Germline values: CDR1 MNHEY, CDR2 SVGAGI. This CDR3 comprises 15 residues. This CDR3 reads CASSYSVQNTGELFF. Written as DNA, the CDR3 is TGTGCCAGCAGTTACTCGGTCCAGAACACCGGGGAGCTGTTTTTT.

This clonotype was observed at least ten times. The chain uses TRBV3-1 and TRBJ1-1; D might be TRBD1 (5 bases). This CDR3 has 13 residues. Germline CDR1 LGHDT, CDR2 YNNKEL (reference sequence). V lost 4 bases and J 4 bases, leaving 10 bases between the germline ends. The chain's CDR3 is CASSLNGGTEAFF. For the CDR3, the DNA is TGTGCCAGCAGCCTAAACGGGGGCACTGAAGCTTTCTTT.

This clonotype occurred many times. The rearrangement joins TRBV29-1 to TRBJ1-1; TRBD1 agrees at 8 bases. The germline V gene encodes CDR1 SQVTM and CDR2 ANQGSEA. Losses at the gene ends were 6 bases for V and 1 base for J; bases not matched to a gene: 1. This CDR3 is built from 12 residues. Written as DNA, the CDR3 is TGCAGCGTAGGGACAGGGAACACTGAAGCTTTCTTT. Its protein product is CSVGTGNTEAFF.

As regards this clonotype: A read error is possible here, since a much larger clone lies one base away. V gene TRBV27 combines with J gene TRBJ2-7; TRBD1 is a possible D gene (6 bases). Germline V gene data show CDR1 as MNHEY and CDR2 as SMNVEV (reference sequence). There are 15 residues in the CDR3. The V and J ends lost 3 bases and 0 bases respectively, with 12 bases between them. CDR3 protein: CASSFTSDSSYEQYF. Written as DNA, the CDR3 is TGTGCCAGCAGTTTCACCTCGGACAGCTCCTACGAGCAGTACTTC.

This clonotype was counted many times. V usage is TRBV5-1 and J usage is TRBJ1-1; D might be TRBD1 (5 bases). V lost 0 bases and J 4 bases, leaving 10 bases between the germline ends. Germline V gene lookup returns CDR1 SGHRS and CDR2 YFSETQ. CDR3 size: 14 residues. The DNA of the CDR3 is TGCGCCAGCAGCTTGGGGGGGTTTCCCACTGAAGCTTTCTTT. It specifies CASSLGGFPTEAFF.